The 2 T cell receptor beta chains listed next were all sequenced from one sample in a study of blood T cell repertoires in COVID-19. The assay was immunoSEQ multiplex PCR, and TCRdb's table has in-frame clones only and misses some. The data contain 300,000 or so clones, 80% to 90% of them singletons. Sequencing was done on a sample of PBMCs or T cells enriched from blood (not recorded which). The receptors derive from a woman in her forties with acute COVID-19.

A few counts support this clone. V gene TRBV24-1 combines with J gene TRBJ2-5; D uncertain. V was pared by 1 base and J by 3 bases, with 8 bases between. CDR1 and CDR2 (germline): KGHDR, SFDVKD. The CDR3 has 14 amino acids. The CDR3 here is CATSDFTEKETQYF. CDR3 bases: TGTGCCACCAGTGATTTTACGGAGAAAGAGACCCAGTACTTC.

This chain uses TRBV11-2 with TRBJ2-7, with 13 bases matching TRBD2. The germline gives CDR1 SGHAT, CDR2 FQNNGV. Germline trimming cut 5 bases from V and 0 bases from J; bases unmatched to any gene: 1. The CDR3 runs 15 residues. DNA of the CDR3: TGTGCCAGCAGCCGGACTAGCGGGAGCTCCTACGAGCAGTACTTC. This sequence encodes CASSRTSGSSYEQYF.